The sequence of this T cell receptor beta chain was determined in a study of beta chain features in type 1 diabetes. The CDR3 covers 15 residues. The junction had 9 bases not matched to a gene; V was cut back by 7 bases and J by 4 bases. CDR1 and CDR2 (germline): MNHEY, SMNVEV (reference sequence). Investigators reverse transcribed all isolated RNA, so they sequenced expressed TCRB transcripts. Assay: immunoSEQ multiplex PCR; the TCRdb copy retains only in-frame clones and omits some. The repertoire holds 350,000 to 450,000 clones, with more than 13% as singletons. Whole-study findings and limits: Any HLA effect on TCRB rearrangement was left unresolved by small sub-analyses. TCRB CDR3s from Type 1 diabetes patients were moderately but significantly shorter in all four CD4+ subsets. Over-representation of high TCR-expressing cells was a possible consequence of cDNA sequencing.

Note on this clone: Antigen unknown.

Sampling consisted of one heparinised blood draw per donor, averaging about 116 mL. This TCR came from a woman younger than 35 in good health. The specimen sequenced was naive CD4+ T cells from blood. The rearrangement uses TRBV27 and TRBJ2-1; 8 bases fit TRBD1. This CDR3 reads CASTIRTGRYNEQFF. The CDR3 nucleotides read TGTGCCAGCACTATAAGGACAGGGAGGTACAATGAGCAGTTCTTC.